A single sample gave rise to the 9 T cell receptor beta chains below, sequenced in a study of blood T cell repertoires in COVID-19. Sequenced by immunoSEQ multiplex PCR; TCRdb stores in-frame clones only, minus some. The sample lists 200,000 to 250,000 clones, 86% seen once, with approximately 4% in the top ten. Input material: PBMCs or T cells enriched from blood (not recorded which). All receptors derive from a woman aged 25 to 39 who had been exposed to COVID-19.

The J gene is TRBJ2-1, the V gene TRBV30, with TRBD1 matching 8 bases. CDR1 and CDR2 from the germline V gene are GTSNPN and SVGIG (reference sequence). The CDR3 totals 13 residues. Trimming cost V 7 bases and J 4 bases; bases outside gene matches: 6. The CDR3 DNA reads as TGTGCCTCGGCAGGGGGCCCTTACAATGAGCAGTTCTTC. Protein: CASAGGPYNEQFF.

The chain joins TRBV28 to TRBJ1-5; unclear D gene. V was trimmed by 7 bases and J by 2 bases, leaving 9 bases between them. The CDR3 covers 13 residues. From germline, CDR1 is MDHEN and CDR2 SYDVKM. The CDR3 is CASKWRGNQPQHF. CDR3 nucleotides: TGTGCCAGCAAGTGGAGGGGCAATCAGCCCCAGCATTTT.

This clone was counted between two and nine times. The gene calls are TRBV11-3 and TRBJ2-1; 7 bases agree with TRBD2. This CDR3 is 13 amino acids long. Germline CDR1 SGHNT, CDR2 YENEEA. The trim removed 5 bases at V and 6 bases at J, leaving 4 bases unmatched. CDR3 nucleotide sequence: TGTGCCAGCAGCCCACGGACTAGCAATGAGCAGTTCTTC. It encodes CASSPRTSNEQFF.

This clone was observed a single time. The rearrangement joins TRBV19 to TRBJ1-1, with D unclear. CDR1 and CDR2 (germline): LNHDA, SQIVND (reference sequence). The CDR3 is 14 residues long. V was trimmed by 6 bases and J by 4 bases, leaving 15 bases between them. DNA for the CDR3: TGTGCCAGTAGGGAGGTAGGGTATAGCACTGAAGCTTTCTTT. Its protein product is CASREVGYSTEAFF.

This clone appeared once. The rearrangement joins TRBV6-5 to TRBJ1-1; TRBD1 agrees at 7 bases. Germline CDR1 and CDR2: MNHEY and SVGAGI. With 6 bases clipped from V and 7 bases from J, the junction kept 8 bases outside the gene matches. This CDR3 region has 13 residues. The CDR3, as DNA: TGTGCCAGCAGGAAGCTCGACAGGGATGAAGCTTTCTTT. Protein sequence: CASRKLDRDEAFF.

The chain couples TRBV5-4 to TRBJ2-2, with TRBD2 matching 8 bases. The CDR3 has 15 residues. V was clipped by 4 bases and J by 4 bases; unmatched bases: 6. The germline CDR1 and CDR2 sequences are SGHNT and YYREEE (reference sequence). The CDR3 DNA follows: TGTGCCAGCAGCCCGGGGGGGCTTGGCACCGGGGAGCTGTTTTTT. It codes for CASSPGGLGTGELFF.

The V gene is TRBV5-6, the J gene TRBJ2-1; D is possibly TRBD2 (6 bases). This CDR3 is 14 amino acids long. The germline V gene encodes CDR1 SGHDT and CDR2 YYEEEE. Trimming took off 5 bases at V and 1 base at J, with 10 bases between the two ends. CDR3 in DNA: TGTGCCAGCAGTTCCGGGACTTCCTACAATGAGCAGTTCTTC. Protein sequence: CASSSGTSYNEQFF.

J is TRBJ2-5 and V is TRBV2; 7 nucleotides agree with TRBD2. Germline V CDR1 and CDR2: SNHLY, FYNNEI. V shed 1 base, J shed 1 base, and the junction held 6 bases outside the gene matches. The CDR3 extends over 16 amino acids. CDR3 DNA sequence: TGTGCCAGCAGTGAAGAGTCGGCGGGGGTCCAAGAGACCCAGTACTTC. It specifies CASSEESAGVQETQYF. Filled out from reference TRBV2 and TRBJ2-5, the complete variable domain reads EPEVTQTPSHQVTQMGQEVILRCVPISNHLYFYWYRQILGQKVEFLVSFYNNEISEKSEIFDDQFSVERPDGSNFTLKIRSTKLEDSAMYFCASSEESAGVQETQYFGPGTRLLVL.

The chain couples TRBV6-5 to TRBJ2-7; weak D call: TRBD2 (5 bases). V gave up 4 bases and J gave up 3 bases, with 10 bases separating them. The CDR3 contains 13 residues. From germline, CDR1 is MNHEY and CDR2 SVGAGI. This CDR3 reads CASSSYEGYEQYF. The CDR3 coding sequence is TGTGCCAGCAGTTCATACGAGGGCTACGAGCAGTACTTC.